A selection of T cell receptor beta chains follows, all from one sample in a study of cytotoxic CD8 clonotypes in ibrutinib-treated CLL. Generated by immunoSEQ multiplex PCR, the TCRdb table keeps only in-frame clones and is missing some. The sample contains around 10,000 clones, roughly three quarters of which appear only once. Sequencing used PBMCs, obtained at disease progression, from a patient treated with ibrutinib. The receptor set was obtained from a human donor with chronic lymphocytic leukemia. Both conserved end residues are part of each CDR3. The order of the fields is J gene, V gene, D gene, clone size, CDR3 DNA, CDR3 protein. A D gene is named only where the DNA matches it firmly. Not all rows give a size; the values are once, few, many and, for expanded clones, a class.

J gene: TRBJ2-3; V gene: TRBV5-1; D gene: TRBD2; clone size: -; CDR3 DNA: TGCGCCAGCAGCGGCAGACTAGCGGGGGGGCCAGGAGATACGCAGTATTTT; CDR3 protein: CASSGRLAGGPGDTQYF
J gene: TRBJ1-3; V gene: TRBV27; D gene: -; clone size: -; CDR3 DNA: TGTGCCAGCAGTCCCTACCCGGCGGGGACTGGAAACACCATATATTTT; CDR3 protein: CASSPYPAGTGNTIYF
J gene: TRBJ1-2; V gene: TRBV5-6; D gene: -; clone size: few; CDR3 DNA: TGTGCCAGCAGCCCGGACACCGGTGGCTACACCTTC; CDR3 protein: CASSPDTGGYTF
J gene: TRBJ2-7; V gene: TRBV19; D gene: -; clone size: -; CDR3 DNA: TGTGCCAGTAGTATTTGGGCAGGGTCCTACTTC; CDR3 protein: CASSIWAGSYF
J gene: TRBJ2-2; V gene: TRBV5-1; D gene: -; clone size: -; CDR3 DNA: TGCGCCAGCAGCTTGTTTGGGGAGCTGTTTTTT; CDR3 protein: CASSLFGELFF
J gene: TRBJ2-3; V gene: TRBV5-1; D gene: -; clone size: -; CDR3 DNA: TGCGCCAGCAGCTTGCGGTTTGTAGCTGTGGATACGCAGTATTTT; CDR3 protein: CASSLRFVAVDTQYF
J gene: TRBJ1-5; V gene: TRBV5-6; D gene: -; clone size: few; CDR3 DNA: TGTGCCAGCAGCCGATACAGGGAAGGCTTACAGCCCCAGCATTTT; CDR3 protein: CASSRYREGLQPQHF
J gene: TRBJ1-5; V gene: TRBV6-6; D gene: -; clone size: -; CDR3 DNA: TGTGCCAGCAGTCGGGCCGTGTCGGATCGGGCCCAGCATTTT; CDR3 protein: CASSRAVSDRAQHF
J gene: TRBJ2-2; V gene: TRBV4-1; D gene: -; clone size: -; CDR3 DNA: TGCGCCAGCAGCCAAGATAACCCCAAAAGACGAATCGCCGGGGAGCTGTTTTTT; CDR3 protein: CASSQDNPKRRIAGELFF
J gene: TRBJ1-1; V gene: TRBV5-1; D gene: -; clone size: -; CDR3 DNA: TGCGCCAGCAGTGGACAGATGAACACTGAAGCTTTCTTT; CDR3 protein: CASSGQMNTEAFF
J gene: TRBJ2-7; V gene: TRBV7-3; D gene: -; clone size: -; CDR3 DNA: TGTGCCAGCAGCTTTCAGTATGGGGACGAGCAGTACTTC; CDR3 protein: CASSFQYGDEQYF
J gene: TRBJ2-3; V gene: TRBV5-4; D gene: -; clone size: few; CDR3 DNA: TGTGCCAGCAGCTTGGGGGGGGCTGCAGATACGCAGTATTTT; CDR3 protein: CASSLGGAADTQYF
J gene: TRBJ1-5; V gene: TRBV2; D gene: TRBD1; clone size: once; CDR3 DNA: TGTGCCAGCACGACAGGGTACAATCAGCCCCAGCATTTT; CDR3 protein: CASTTGYNQPQHF